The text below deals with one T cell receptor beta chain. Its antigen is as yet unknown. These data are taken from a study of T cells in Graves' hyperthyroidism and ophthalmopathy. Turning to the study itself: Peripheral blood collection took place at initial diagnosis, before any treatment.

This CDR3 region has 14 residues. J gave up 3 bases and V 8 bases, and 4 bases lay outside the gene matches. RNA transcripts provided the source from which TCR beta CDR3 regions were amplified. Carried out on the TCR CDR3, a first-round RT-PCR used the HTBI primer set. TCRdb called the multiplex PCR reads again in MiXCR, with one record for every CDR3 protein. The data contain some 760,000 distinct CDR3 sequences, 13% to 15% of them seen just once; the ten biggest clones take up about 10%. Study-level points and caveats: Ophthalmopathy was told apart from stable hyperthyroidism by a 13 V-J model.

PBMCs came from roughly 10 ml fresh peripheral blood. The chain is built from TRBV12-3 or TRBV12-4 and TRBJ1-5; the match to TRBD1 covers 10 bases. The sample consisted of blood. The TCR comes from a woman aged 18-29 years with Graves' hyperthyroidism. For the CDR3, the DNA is TGTGCCAGCTCGGGGACAGGGGACAATCAGCCCCAGCATTTT. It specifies CASSGTGDNQPQHF.